This TCR beta chain derives from a study of cytomegalovirus exposure and HLA in healthy donors (dated by TCRdb to about 2017). Describing the broader study: An earlier analysis of some 500 of the donors reported approximately 270 Gb of sequence data and roughly 110 million unique TCR beta sequences from around 200 million T cells. The aim of the study was to test whether cataloging public T cell receptors could identify signatures of past pathogen exposure. A separate validation cohort of 90 to 150 different subjects was used in addition to the roughly 670-subject first cohort. All discovery cohort repertoires had been generated on a single sequencing platform. A later analysis re-examined previously published TCR beta repertoires from over 500 donors and added high-resolution HLA genotyping to investigate patterns of TCR occurrence. Five DR-DQ haplotypes were handled as single units for association and clustering, since linkage in the cohort was strong. Class I and class II HLA loci were covered by the typing at four-digit resolution. Typing coverage differed by locus: A, B, C, DRB1 and DQB1 were typed in roughly 620-630 donors, DQA1 in 522, DPA1 in approximately 600, and DPB1 in 450 to 480. Of the roughly 400 genotyped donors, about 80% fell in the genetic ancestry cluster associated with self-reported Caucasian donors. Genome-wide SNP genotypes for about 65% of the roughly 670 donors were used in a later genetic analysis, which treated that subset as a discovery cohort. Donor age, sex, ethnicity and CMV serostatus were compiled together with the repertoire data. An earlier analysis of some 500 of the donors applied high-throughput TCR beta sequencing to assess whether each TCR beta V gene segment acted as functional or pseudogenic. Rather than using new phenotypic data, the later analysis identified candidate immune exposures from TCR beta sequences and from how often those sequences occurred across donors. An early release that covered some 630 HLA-typed donors contained about 300 gigabases of sequencing data and about 84 million unique TCR sequences. The study profiled the T cell repertoires of about 640 subjects by immunosequencing and related them to cytomegalovirus serostatus. Across 398 genotyped donors of the cohort, an average of 235,054 unique TCR beta nucleotide sequences per donor were sequenced, and approximately 17% of those sequences were non-productive. The study combined high-throughput TCR immunosequencing, statistical association of individual TCRs with disease status, and machine learning to predict cytomegalovirus infection status.

With regard to this clone: No antigen is known for it.

Summary of the overall study and its limitations: Cytomegalovirus status was reported to be diagnosed by the classifier with high specificity and sensitivity in both the original and validation cohorts. When HLA alleles, especially DR and DQ, strongly co-occurred, TCR associations were difficult to assign to individual alleles. Broadly in line with IMGT annotations, most TCR beta V segments showed up in productive rearrangements about 87% or about 30% of the time in an earlier analysis of a few hundred of the donors. In a later analysis, more than 15,000 TCR beta sequences were associated with specific HLA alleles at a false discovery rate of 0.05. A group of highly shared sequence variants was considered likely to be a technical artifact of the sequencing pipeline. A later analysis found that HLA-associated TCR beta chains were more clonally expanded and had lower generation probabilities than equally common non-associated chains. An association between a missense DCLRE1C variant and V-gene and J-gene trimming of TCR beta chains was found in a later genetic analysis and replicated in an independent cohort. In a later analysis, several top co-occurrence clusters were reported to appear linked to parvovirus B19, influenza, CMV and Epstein-Barr virus. In a later genetic analysis, fewer N-insertions in productive TCRs were reported among donors in an Asian-associated ancestry cluster than the approximately 670-donor mean. Correlated functional status among segregating V segments might be attributable to linkage disequilibrium, but an unknown experimental factor could not be ruled out. In a later analysis, TCR association rates were found to vary across HLA loci, with the most associated TCRs seen for DRB1 alleles and the fewest for HLA-C alleles. Sequencing depth was assumed to be roughly uniform across donors in the presence/absence analyses, though that assumption may not hold. Most TCR sequences were observed very rarely across donors, whereas some public TCRs were present in many individuals. Because counts were too low, under 20 rarely observed V segments, including chromosome 9 orphons, were left out of the earlier analysis of about 500 of the donors. The study listed around 160 TCR beta chains as associated with cytomegalovirus. Three of the identified cytomegalovirus-associated TCR beta chains were confirmed in vitro to be specific for cytomegalovirus antigens. The authors suggested that the approach could potentially be generalized to other disease states and immunological phenotypes. According to a later analysis, most CMV-associated TCR beta chains appeared to be HLA-restricted, and the HLA associations seemed to be driven largely by CMV exposure. A further reported finding was that TCR beta sequences accurately predicted the HLA-A and HLA-B alleles for most subjects in the first cohort. The only immune exposure information available for the cohort was CMV serostatus. Because HLA typing was missing for some donors at each locus, association tests included only the typed subset. In this cohort, only TCR beta chains were sequenced, and detectable features were limited by the absence of alpha or paired-chain data.

The cohort comprised some 680 healthy bone marrow donors. At the time of sampling, every cohort member was nominally healthy, though immune exposures that went unrecorded were likely present. The donor tested CMV seropositive and was one of the 289 seropositive cohort members. A peripheral blood sample was collected from each donor, and TCR beta sequencing was performed on peripheral blood mononuclear cells. The Qiagen DNeasy Blood Extraction Kit was used to extract genomic DNA from the blood cell samples. Library creation used the immunoSEQ multiplex PCR assay. A mixture of 60 forward primers for TCR Vbeta segments and 13 reverse primers for TCR Jbeta segments was used in the multiplex PCR. Amplification of the CDR3 region of rearranged TCR beta genes was performed with a multiplex PCR assay on genomic DNA. The amplified TCR beta libraries were sequenced on the Illumina HiSeq System as 87-base-pair reads. As for how the authors treated the data: A later analysis tallied around 82 million unique TCR beta chains across the 550 to 850 repertoires, and around 12 million of those chains were shared by two or more donors. Raw reads were error-corrected and collapsed into unique sequences by a nearest-neighbor algorithm in which closely related sequences were merged to remove PCR and sequencing errors. Alignment of CDR3 sequences to IMGT reference sequences was used to assign V, D and J gene segments. For a sequence to be retained, at least a six-nucleotide match to both a V gene segment and a J gene segment was required. Rearrangements were classified as productive when the CDR3 lacked stop codons and remained in frame with V and J, and all other rearrangements were classified as non-productive. Following IMGT convention, CDR3 was defined as the stretch from the second conserved V-encoded cysteine to the conserved J-encoded phenylalanine. The earlier analysis of about 560 of the donors excluded any sequence lacking an unambiguous match to a single V gene segment. In an earlier analysis of some 590 of the donors, a V segment was called functional when productive rearrangements were above 56.7%, and segregating when the standard deviation between donors exceeded 5%. A statistical classification framework was built for diagnosing cytomegalovirus status from the catalog of TCR beta chain sequences. V and J gene assignment, in a later analysis, came from comparing TCR nucleotide sequences with IMGT/GENE-DB human TR gene sequences. In a later analysis, CDR3 sequences and most-parsimonious VDJ recombination scenarios were assigned using the TCRdist pipeline. In a later analysis, each TCR beta chain was defined by its CDR3 amino acid sequence together with its V-gene family, and reads lacking a unique V-gene family were excluded. As a way to deal with suspected cross-contamination and a sequencing artifact, a later analysis dropped approximately 570 nucleotide sequences that were highly shared and had low generation probability. A later analysis calculated a clonal expansion index for each public chain from normalized within-repertoire ranks of inferred template counts. In a later analysis, generation probabilities were computed with a VDJ recombination model fitted to out-of-frame rearrangements, and the resulting probabilities were checked against IGoR. In a later analysis, hypergeometric tests were used to score TCR-TCR, TCR-HLA and TCR-CMV co-occurrence, with a repertoire-size bias correction applied to TCR pairs. To estimate false discovery rates, a later analysis permuted the HLA or CMV assignments 20 times. A later analysis grouped co-occurring TCRs with DBSCAN, adding TCRdist sequence similarity when clustering within HLA-allele-positive subsets. For co-occurrence clustering, repertoires with fewer than 30,000 or more than 120,000 public chains were excluded, along with a handful of repertoires with anomalous nucleotide sharing. Here the immuneACCESS table is served through TCRdb, limited to in-frame sequences with V and J called. Missing clones are a known gap in these copies; in checked studies unresolved V genes cover under half, and the rest lacks a known reason. The V and J calls and clone size come from that table; D and trimming were worked out from the DNA. This sample's table lists 50,000 to 70,000 clones. The ten largest make up approximately 8.9% of the sample.

This TCR came from a man aged 45 to 65 in good health and CMV-seropositive. The specimen sequenced was PBMCs.

The CDR3 corresponds to CASSFDSRNTGELFF. The DNA is TGTGCCAGCAGTTTCGACAGCAGGAACACCGGGGAGCTGTTTTTT. The chain is assembled from TRBV7-9 and TRBJ2-2; perhaps TRBD1 is the D gene, with 5 bases matching. From the cysteine through the phenylalanine, the CDR3 covers 15 amino acids. The CDR3 DNA has 45 bases and is translated from base 1. From a lookup of the germline V gene (reference sequence), CDR1 and CDR2 are SEHNR and FQNEAQ. V is pared back by 6 bases and J by 1 base, with 12 bases lying between the germline termini.